Listed below are T cell receptor beta chains from one sample, sequenced in a study of regulatory T cells. The repertoire was sequenced with immunoSEQ multiplex PCR; TCRdb's copy has only in-frame clones and lacks some. The sample carries about 35,000 clones, about 91% recorded once. The sequencing input was conventional CD4+ T cells sorted from blood. Receptors were obtained from a young adult with CD3G deficiency. Each CDR3 is given with its conserved first and last residue. The order of the fields is clone size, V gene, D gene, J gene, CDR3 DNA, CDR3 protein. The D gene is left open where the match is weak. Part of the rows lack a size; the others show once, few, many or a class for expanded clones.

>.|TRBV11-2|.|TRBJ1-1
TGTGCCAGCAGCTTACCCTGGGGTGCGGGTGAAGCTTTCTTT
CASSLPWGAGEAFF
>.|TRBV11-2|.|TRBJ1-1
TGTGCCAGCAGCTCGGGCACTGAAGCTTTCTTT
CASSSGTEAFF
>few|TRBV18|.|TRBJ2-6
TGTGCCAGCTCCCCGATACAGAGTAGGGCCAACGTCCTGACTTTC
CASSPIQSRANVLTF
>.|TRBV6-1|.|TRBJ2-7
TGCGCCAGTACCGCTGACACCGAGCAGTACTTC
CASTADTEQYF
>.|TRBV30|.|TRBJ1-2
TGTGCCTGGAGTCGCAGGGCGTACTATGGCTACACCTTC
CAWSRRAYYGYTF
>.|TRBV7-2|TRBD1|TRBJ2-1
TGTGCCAGCAGTCGAAGGACAGGGTTGGGCAATGAGCAGTTCTTC
CASSRRTGLGNEQFF
>.|TRBV6-1|.|TRBJ2-5
TGTGCCAGCACCCGAGGACGCCAAGAGACCCAGTACTTC
CASTRGRQETQYF
>.|TRBV7-9|.|TRBJ2-2
TGTGCCAGCAGCTTTCGAGCCGGGGAGCTGTTTTTT
CASSFRAGELFF
>.|TRBV5-1|.|TRBJ2-7
TGCGCCAGCAGCTTGGACGGGAACTACGAGCAGTACTTC
CASSLDGNYEQYF
>.|TRBV7-8|TRBD2|TRBJ2-1
TGTGCCAGCAGCTTAATGGGGGGAGGGTACAATGAGCAGTTCTTC
CASSLMGGGYNEQFF
>once|TRBV18|.|TRBJ2-7
TGTGCCAGCTCACCCGGGACGGACTACGAGCAGTACTTC
CASSPGTDYEQYF
>.|TRBV7-9|.|TRBJ2-3
TGTGCCAGCAGGGGCGCAGATACGCAGTATTTT
CASRGADTQYF
>.|TRBV18|.|TRBJ2-7
TGTGCCAGCTCACCAGGGCCGCCGGCGGTCTCCTACGAGCAGTACTTC
CASSPGPPAVSYEQYF
>.|TRBV30|TRBD1|TRBJ2-4
TGTGCCTGGAGGACAGGGGACATTCAGTACTTC
CAWRTGDIQYF
>.|TRBV9|.|TRBJ2-6
TGTGCCAGCAGCACGCGGGACTCCGGGGCCAACGTCCTGACTTTC
CASSTRDSGANVLTF
>.|TRBV10-3|TRBD2|TRBJ2-7
TGTGCCATCAGTGACTCTACGGGGGGTGCAGGGCAGTACTTC
CAISDSTGGAGQYF
>.|TRBV18|TRBD2|TRBJ2-5
TGTGCCAGCTCACAGCGGGACTTACAAGGGTCCCAGTACTTC
CASSQRDLQGSQYF
>.|TRBV28|TRBD1|TRBJ2-7
TGTGCCAGCAGTTCCCCCGGGACAGGGGACTACGAGCAGTACTTC
CASSSPGTGDYEQYF
>.|TRBV5-1|.|TRBJ2-1
TGCGCCAGCAGCTTGGCGGGGGCCTTTTCCTACAATGAGCAGTTCTTC
CASSLAGAFSYNEQFF
>.|TRBV6-1|.|TRBJ1-5
TGTGCCAGCAGCCGGAGGTTAGGCAATCAGCCCCAGCATTTT
CASSRRLGNQPQHF
>.|TRBV30|.|TRBJ2-5
TGTGCCTGGAGTCAAGGGGGTCTTGGGCAAGAGACCCAGTACTTC
CAWSQGGLGQETQYF
>.|TRBV5-1|TRBD1|TRBJ1-1
TGCGCCAGCAGCTTGGTGGGACAGAGCACTGAAGCTTTCTTT
CASSLVGQSTEAFF
>.|TRBV18|.|TRBJ2-5
TGTGCCAGCTCACCACAGGAGGCAGCAGAGACCCAGTACTTC
CASSPQEAAETQYF
>.|TRBV6-1|.|TRBJ2-2
TGTGCCAGCAGTGTGCAGGGTACCGTGAGCACCGGGGAGCTGTTTTTT
CASSVQGTVSTGELFF
>.|TRBV6-1|.|TRBJ2-7
TGTGCCACCTCAGGGAGGATGGGTTACGAGCAGTACTTC
CATSGRMGYEQYF
>.|TRBV5-1|.|TRBJ1-1
TGCGCCAGCAGCTTGGTCAGGGGAGGAACTGAAGCTTTCTTT
CASSLVRGGTEAFF
>once|TRBV30|TRBD1|TRBJ2-2
TGTGCCTGGAGTTCCCCGGGACAGGAGAACACCGGGGAGCTGTTTTTT
CAWSSPGQENTGELFF
>.|TRBV7-9|.|TRBJ2-3
TGTGCCAGCAGCTTATGGGGGCTTGGAGATACGCAGTATTTT
CASSLWGLGDTQYF
>.|TRBV28|TRBD2|TRBJ2-7
TGTGCCAGCAGAAACAGCGGGGTCTCCTACGAGCAGTACTTC
CASRNSGVSYEQYF
>.|TRBV7-6|.|TRBJ1-4
TGTGCCAGCAGCGTAGGGCCTAATGAAAAACTGTTTTTT
CASSVGPNEKLFF
>.|TRBV7-8|.|TRBJ2-3
TGTGCCAGCAGCTTAAACCTAGCTGGCCCAGATACGCAGTATTTT
CASSLNLAGPDTQYF
>.|TRBV28|.|TRBJ2-7
TGTGCCAGCAGTCCCGCTTTGGCCGGACTGCCGTACTTC
CASSPALAGLPYF
>.|TRBV6-1|.|TRBJ1-3
TGTGCCAGCAGTGACAGACACCGCTCTGGAAACACCATATATTTT
CASSDRHRSGNTIYF
>.|TRBV7-2|TRBD1|TRBJ1-1
TGTGCCAGCCGGGACAGGAACACTGAAGCTTTCTTT
CASRDRNTEAFF
>.|TRBV10-3|TRBD1|TRBJ2-6
TGTGCCATCAGTGAGTCTCCGACAGGGTCTGGGGCCAACGTCCTGACTTTC
CAISESPTGSGANVLTF